A selection of T cell receptor beta chains follows, all from one sample in a study of breast tumors, draining lymph nodes, adjacent tissues. TCRdb re-analysed the multiplex PCR reads in MiXCR, keeping a single row per CDR3 protein. The sample carries some 130,000 distinct CDR3 sequences, approximately 22% recorded once. Material for sequencing was axillary lymph node tissue. Source of these receptors: a female donor with breast cancer. Some clones in this sample may be carry-over from other donors' samples. CDR3s include the opening cysteine and the closing phenylalanine or tryptophan. Each record gives: clone size, V gene, D gene, J gene, CDR3 protein, CDR3 DNA. A D gene is named only where the DNA matches it firmly. Clone size appears in some rows only: once, few, many, or a class for an expanded clone.

many	TRBV9	-	TRBJ2-7	CASGHGHKTPSYEQYF	TGTGCCAGCGGACATGGCCACAAAACCCCATCCTACGAGCAGTACTTC
-	TRBV18	TRBD2	TRBJ2-5	CASSPGEGPMLQETQYF	TGTGCCAGCTCACCAGGGGAGGGGCCAATGCTTCAAGAGACCCAGTACTTC
many	TRBV7-7	-	TRBJ2-2	CASSPMNTGELFF	TGTGCTAGCAGCCCGATGAACACCGGGGAGCTGTTTTTT
many	TRBV7-8	-	TRBJ2-7	CASSLDRWTGEQYF	TGTGCCAGCAGCTTAGATCGGTGGACGGGCGAGCAGTACTTC
many	TRBV27	TRBD1	TRBJ1-2	CASSPRTGGYGYTF	TGTGCCAGCAGCCCCAGGACAGGGGGCTATGGCTACACCTTC
-	TRBV7-9	-	TRBJ2-1	CASSSREGAAANEQFF	TGTGCCAGCAGCTCAAGGGAGGGGGCGGCGGCAAATGAGCAGTTCTTC
many	TRBV5-4	TRBD1	TRBJ2-7	CASRSNRDRGDEQYF	TGTGCCAGCAGATCGAACCGGGACAGGGGCGACGAGCAGTACTTC
few	TRBV18	TRBD1	TRBJ1-4	CASSELQGAATNEKLFF	TGTGCCAGCTCAGAGCTCCAGGGGGCTGCAACTAATGAAAAACTGTTTTTT
many	TRBV7-2	TRBD2	TRBJ2-5	CASSLGTSGSGQETQYF	TGTGCCAGCAGCTTAGGGACTAGCGGGAGTGGCCAAGAGACCCAGTACTTC
many	TRBV10-1	-	TRBJ2-1	CATRSGDEQFF	TGCGCCACCCGTAGCGGAGATGAGCAGTTCTTC
many	TRBV29-1	-	TRBJ2-5	CSVGRRVSETQYF	TGCAGCGTCGGACGTAGGGTATCAGAGACCCAGTACTTC
many	TRBV5-4	-	TRBJ1-2	CASSPNAGDNYGYTF	TGTGCCAGCAGCCCTAATGCAGGGGACAACTATGGCTACACCTTC
many	TRBV20-1	TRBD2	TRBJ2-3	CSAHTPGTSGRGGLNTDTQYF	TGCAGTGCACACACCCCCGGGACTAGCGGGAGAGGGGGTCTCAACACAGATACGCAGTATTTT
many	TRBV7-7	TRBD1	TRBJ2-7	CASSSCGQGGEQYF	TGTGCTAGCAGCTCCTGTGGACAGGGGGGGGAGCAGTACTTC
many	TRBV20-1	TRBD2	TRBJ2-3	CSAHALAGPTDTQYF	TGCAGTGCCCATGCGCTAGCGGGACCCACAGATACGCAGTATTTT
many	TRBV3-1	-	TRBJ2-3	CASSQDVAVLGDTQYF	TGTGCCAGCAGCCAAGATGTAGCGGTTCTAGGGGATACGCAGTATTTT
-	TRBV7-9	TRBD1	TRBJ1-1	CASSGSGTGIGTEAFF	TGTGCCAGCAGCGGGTCCGGGACAGGGATAGGGACTGAAGCTTTCTTT
many	TRBV27	TRBD1	TRBJ2-5	CASRQGYGGETQYF	TGTGCCAGCCGACAGGGGTATGGAGGGGAGACCCAGTACTTC
many	TRBV2	-	TRBJ2-1	CASVPSRVGRNEQFF	TGTGCCAGCGTCCCCAGCCGGGTGGGAAGGAATGAGCAGTTCTTC
-	TRBV28	-	TRBJ2-1	CASPASGFSSSYNEQFF	TGTGCCAGCCCTGCGAGCGGGTTCTCAAGCTCCTACAATGAGCAGTTCTTC
many	TRBV4-1	-	TRBJ2-6	CASSLTRQGGSSGANVLTF	TGCGCCAGCAGCCTAACCCGGCAGGGGGGAAGCTCTGGGGCCAACGTCCTGACTTTC
-	TRBV14	-	TRBJ1-1	CASSQGAFRGEAFF	TGTGCCAGCAGCCAAGGCGCGTTTAGGGGAGAAGCTTTCTTT
many	TRBV19	-	TRBJ2-7	CASSMPSMGFYEQYF	TGTGCCAGTAGTATGCCGTCGATGGGGTTCTACGAGCAGTACTTC
many	TRBV6-5	-	TRBJ2-1	CASTIDRSSYNEQFF	TGTGCCAGCACCATCGACAGGAGCTCCTACAATGAGCAGTTCTTC
-	TRBV28	TRBD2	TRBJ2-3	CASSFRLAYTDTQYF	TGTGCCAGCAGTTTCCGACTAGCCTACACAGATACGCAGTATTTT
many	TRBV20-1	-	TRBJ1-6	CSAKAESYNSPLHF	TGCAGTGCGAAGGCGGAATCCTATAATTCACCCCTCCACTTT
many	TRBV11-2	-	TRBJ2-7	CASSQTGRLYYEQYF	TGTGCCAGCAGTCAGACCGGGCGATTGTACTACGAGCAGTACTTC
many	TRBV7-8	TRBD1	TRBJ1-5	CASSIGQGGNQPQHF	TGTGCCAGCAGCATCGGACAGGGGGGTAATCAGCCCCAGCATTTT
many	TRBV28	TRBD2	TRBJ2-7	CASGGKRGGMDEQYF	TGTGCCAGCGGGGGCAAGCGGGGGGGGATGGACGAGCAGTACTTC
-	TRBV3-1	TRBD2	TRBJ2-3	CASSQDRELAGGTDTQCF	TGTGCCAGCAGCCAAGATCGGGAACTAGCGGGAGGCACAGATACGCAGTGTTTT
many	TRBV19	TRBD1	TRBJ2-1	CASRPRGQGQNEQFF	TGTGCCAGTAGACCCCGCGGACAGGGGCAAAATGAGCAGTTCTTC
few	TRBV28	-	TRBJ2-7	CASSLLGSPYEQYF	TGTGCCAGCAGTTTACTGGGTAGCCCCTACGAGCAGTACTTC
many	TRBV9	-	TRBJ2-3	CASSVPRAGRGSTDTQYF	TGTGCCAGCAGCGTACCCAGGGCGGGTCGGGGTTCTACAGATACGCAGTATTTT
many	TRBV9	-	TRBJ2-3	CASSVVPSRADTQYF	TGTGCCAGCAGCGTAGTCCCCAGCCGGGCAGATACGCAGTATTTT
many	TRBV4-2	-	TRBJ2-3	CASSQGGLSTDTQYF	TGTGCCAGCAGCCAAGGGGGACTTAGCACAGATACGCAGTATTTT
many	TRBV6-1	-	TRBJ2-1	CASSGPPRISSYNEQFF	TGTGCCAGCAGTGGCCCCCCCCGGATTAGCTCCTACAATGAGCAGTTCTTC
-	TRBV5-1	-	TRBJ2-6	CASTRDSGANVLTF	TGCGCCAGCACGCGGGACTCTGGGGCCAACGTCCTGACTTTC
many	TRBV20-1	-	TRBJ1-4	CSASRGGRNEKLFF	TGCAGTGCTAGTCGTGGGGGCAGAAATGAAAAACTGTTTTTT
-	TRBV6-5	TRBD2	TRBJ2-1	CASSYSGLAGASSYNEQFF	TGTGCCAGCAGTTACTCAGGGCTAGCGGGCGCGAGCTCCTACAATGAGCAGTTCTTC
-	TRBV13	-	TRBJ1-6	CASSLGPSSYNSPLHF	TGTGCCAGCAGCTTAGGTCCGAGCTCCTATAATTCACCCCTCCACTTT
many	TRBV4-1	TRBD2	TRBJ2-3	CASSQDLWTSGRHDTQYF	TGCGCCAGCAGCCAAGATCTTTGGACTAGCGGGAGGCACGATACGCAGTATTTT
many	TRBV11-2	TRBD2	TRBJ2-7	CASSSGLVAYEQYF	TGTGCCAGCAGCTCAGGACTAGTGGCCTACGAGCAGTACTTC
-	TRBV12-3/TRBV12-4	TRBD1	TRBJ2-5	CASSLLNCEGDRWGLETQYF	TGTGCCAGCAGTTTATTAAATTGCGAGGGGGACAGGTGGGGGTTGGAGACCCAGTACTTC
many	TRBV4-2	-	TRBJ1-4	CASSQGLGASNEKLFF	TGTGCCAGCAGCCAAGGCCTGGGGGCTTCTAATGAAAAACTGTTTTTT
many	TRBV29-1	TRBD2	TRBJ2-1	CSVVTQLAGVHNEQFF	TGCAGCGTTGTAACCCAACTAGCGGGAGTCCACAATGAGCAGTTCTTC
-	TRBV18	-	TRBJ2-3	CASSRTGSRTDTQYF	TGTGCCAGCTCTCGCACTGGTTCCAGGACAGATACGCAGTATTTT
few	TRBV6-5	TRBD1	TRBJ2-2	CASSRDREHSGELFF	TGTGCCAGCTCCAGGGACAGGGAGCACAGCGGGGAGCTGTTTTTT
many	TRBV11-2	TRBD1	TRBJ2-7	CASSPGTEYSYEQYF	TGTGCCAGCAGCCCAGGGACAGAATACTCCTACGAGCAGTACTTC
many	TRBV5-1	TRBD2	TRBJ2-5	CASSWGLAGSEGETQYF	TGCGCCAGCAGCTGGGGACTAGCGGGATCGGAGGGAGAGACCCAGTACTTC
many	TRBV27	-	TRBJ1-2	CASRPGPRVYGYTF	TGTGCCAGCAGACCGGGGCCACGGGTCTATGGCTACACCTTC
many	TRBV5-1	-	TRBJ2-7	CASSLIQGTYEQYF	TGCGCCAGCAGCTTGATCCAGGGTACCTACGAGCAGTACTTC
many	TRBV5-1	TRBD2	TRBJ2-1	CASSLGPSGRASYNEQFF	TGCGCCAGCAGCTTGGGACCTAGCGGGAGGGCCTCCTACAATGAGCAGTTCTTC
many	TRBV5-1	-	TRBJ2-7	CASTATAGATYEQYF	TGCGCCAGCACCGCCACGGCAGGCGCAACCTACGAGCAGTACTTC